What follows is one T cell receptor beta chain and its context. Its antigen is currently not known. No base-level quality is on record; no much larger clone is a single base apart. The CDR3 regions of human TCRbeta chains were subjected to immunosequencing. In the authors' own workflow: TCRs in the repertoires were compared against a reference library of SARS-CoV-2-specific TCRs that had been generated with the MIRA antigen-specificity platform. Breadth meant the fraction of unique TCRs that were SARS-CoV-2-associated, whereas depth meant the fraction of total T cells that were SARS-CoV-2-associated. Each spike-specific TCR was assigned to its reactive spike region and to a CD4 or CD8 class using the MIRA data. Log10-transformed breadth and depth values were compared by one-way ANOVA with Sidak's multiple comparisons tests. The clones in this table, taken by TCRdb from immuneACCESS, are in-frame only. Not every clone is retained; where verified, under half of the shortfall comes from an unresolved V gene, and the cause of the rest is unknown. D and trimming come from the DNA, and the V and J calls and clone size come from that table. Within this sample are tens of thousands of clones, with less than 95% of them counted one time only. Of the sample, approximately 30% falls within the top ten clones.

These data are taken from a study of T cell responses to AZD1222 COVID-19 vaccine (dated by TCRdb to about 2021). Background on the whole study: TCR sequencing was performed for roughly 250 trial participants, of whom about 200 were given two doses of AZD1222 and approximately 26 were given two doses of MenACWY control vaccine. Trial participants were enrolled by age into 18-55, 56-69 and 70-plus year subgroups, with roughly 160, 29 and 62 TCR-sequenced participants respectively. Results the study describes overall, beyond this receptor: No day 14 peak-response samples were available, so repertoires were characterized only after the peak T cell response. After two AZD1222 doses, both the breadth and the depth of spike-specific TCRs were significantly higher than at day 0 and than in MenACWY recipients. The 56-69-year group was small, and its depth increase did not reach significance, likely because of low power. Only a handful of AZD1222 recipients were SARS-CoV-2 seropositive at baseline, limiting conclusions about previously exposed vaccinees. The whole spike protein was spanned by vaccine-associated CD4 TCRs, and dominant responses were seen in regions 160-218 and 743-854. Epitopes outside the regions mutated in the B.1.351 and B.1.1.7 variants were reportedly recognized by nearly half of the unique spike-specific TCRs. Participants were mostly white British, with more females than males. The authors suggested clonal diversity may have been underestimated.

Counted from cysteine to phenylalanine, this CDR3 has 11 amino acids. CDR3 DNA only is kept here, 33 bases in frame from base 1. Cut back by 4 bases and 4 bases, the V and J ends lie 7 bases apart. The germline V gene encodes CDR1 SQVTM and CDR2 ANQGSEA. The time point label here, explained by the study, means: about 28 days (+/-7) after the second vaccine dose. AZD1222 recipients with second doses at about 4 weeks or about 12 weeks were pooled, because spike-specific TCR depth and breadth did not differ between schedules. The vaccinee samples were drawn from two UK trials, COV001 and COV002, one of which was a single-blind randomized controlled phase 2/3 trial testing AZD1222 (ChAdOx1 nCoV-19) in healthy adults. Trial participant PBMC samples were collected at day 0 and day 28 after the second dose for TCRbeta chain sequencing.

Here the sequenced sample was peripheral blood, taken 28 days after the second AZD1222 dose. The chain joins TRBV29-1 to TRBJ1-1; the D gene cannot be resolved reliably. The TCR was taken from an adult who received the AZD1222 COVID-19 vaccine. The CDR3 protein is CSVVVGTEAFF. The sequence in DNA is TGCAGCGTTGTTGTGGGCACTGAAGCTTTCTTT.